Detailed here is one TCR beta chain. Its antigen is undetermined. This entry comes from a study of early T cells in non-severe SARS-CoV-2 infection. Overall study results and limits: Matching against VDJdb likely underestimated virus-specific expansions, favoring anti-spike CD8.

The CDR3 sequence is 14 residues long. CDR1 and CDR2 from the germline V gene are SGHTA and FQGTGA. With 5 bases removed from V and 0 bases from J, the gap between germline ends came to 9 bases. Molecules of cDNA were individually given unique molecular identifiers that were attached to them. TCRdb ran MiXCR on the 5' RACE reads and lists one entry per CDR3 protein. The repertoire holds around 78,000 distinct CDR3 sequences, 10% seen once, with 6.5% to 8.5% in the top ten. The J gene is TRBJ2-3, the V gene TRBV7-3; maybe TRBD1 (5 bases). The sequence derives from an adult who was a healthcare worker with PCR-confirmed SARS-CoV-2 infection or an uninfected control (not recorded which). Sample: whole blood, taken at baseline. The CDR3 sequence is CASSAAGSTDTQYF. The CDR3 coding sequence is TGTGCCAGCAGCGCGGCAGGGAGCACAGATACGCAGTATTTT.